This T cell receptor beta chain was identified during a study of regulatory T cells in long-lasting Graves disease. As for time point: newly diagnosed GD, antithyroid drugs for less than 3 months. RNA isolated from PBMCs was used to make the TCR library. Graves' disease diagnoses followed American Thyroid Association guidelines. Tubes containing EDTA received approximately 9.8 milliliters of drawn peripheral blood. The trim removed 4 bases at V and 2 bases at J, leaving 4 bases unmatched. Per germline, CDR1 SQVTM and CDR2 ANQGSEA. This CDR3 has 13 residues. HTBI primers from iRepertoire and Arm-PCR of CDR3 regions yielded the TCR beta libraries. TCRdb called the multiplex PCR reads again in MiXCR, with one record for every CDR3 protein. The sample holds under 400,000 distinct CDR3 sequences; approximately 15% are singletons and the top ten take roughly 27%. Separately, the same data were catalogued under a study of T cells in Graves' hyperthyroidism and ophthalmopathy. That study adds: Ophthalmopathy got predicted by the model a median 6.5 months before its onset.

The V call is TRBV29-1, the J call TRBJ2-5; 7 positions match TRBD2. Material: peripheral blood mononuclear cells (PBMCs), obtained at new diagnosis, from a patient treated with antithyroid drugs. This TCR was sampled from a man aged 35 to 55 with Graves disease. In DNA, the CDR3 is TGCAGCGTTGTGGGGGGGTTTCAAGAGACCCAGTACTTC. This codes for CSVVGGFQETQYF.